A selection of T cell receptor beta chains follows, all from one sample in a study. From the RT-PCR reads, TCRdb called clonotypes with MiXCR, one entry per CDR3 protein. The sample has about 680,000 distinct CDR3 sequences; approximately 14% are singletons. The sequencing input was memory CD4+ T cells from blood. These receptors all come from a female donor in good health, serving as a healthy control. Both conserved end residues are trimmed from each CDR3.

v_call	j_call	cdr3_aa
TRBV28	TRBJ2-1	AITRALGDNEQF
TRBV18	TRBJ1-5	ASSPLAGTGGYQPQH
TRBV5-1	TRBJ1-6	ASSSATTGGTSPLH
TRBV20-1	TRBJ1-3	SAGKQGGGNTIY
TRBV4-1	TRBJ2-5	ASSQAAVAGGQETQY
TRBV14	TRBJ2-3	ASSNGQGASRSDTQY
TRBV10-3	TRBJ1-4	AISEVAGGSGEKLF
TRBV20-1	TRBJ2-1	SAIVYNEQF
TRBV7-2	TRBJ1-2	ASSPETGLFGYT
TRBV6-6	TRBJ2-1	ASSYSGGRAPYNEQF
TRBV18	TRBJ2-1	ASLSGRANEQF
TRBV7-2	TRBJ2-7	ASSLGVGRTPFHEQY
TRBV7-6	TRBJ2-7	ASSLEAGGAYEQY
TRBV10-2	TRBJ1-5	ASNTQALQPQH
TRBV27	TRBJ2-1	ASGRGGGIYNEQF
TRBV9	TRBJ1-2	ASSAGPSKGYT
TRBV24-1	TRBJ2-1	ATSAIGGEQF
TRBV7-6	TRBJ2-3	ASSLVAVITDTQY
TRBV5-1	TRBJ1-4	ASSKGTAGEKLF
TRBV7-2	TRBJ2-1	ARVPTSGTYNEQF